This section outlines one T cell receptor (beta chain) sequence together with its context. What it binds is unknown. This entry is derived from a study of T-cell memory formation after mild COVID-19. The CDR3 sequence is 12 residues long. Germline-derived CDR1 and CDR2 are WNHNN and SYGVQD (reference sequence). J was trimmed by 16 bases and V by 4 bases; bases with no gene match: 9. MiXCR, run by TCRdb on the 5' RACE reads, gives a single entry per CDR3 protein. The data show approximately 250,000 distinct CDR3 sequences, 16% seen once. The study, taken as a whole, reports: Largely, contracting CD4+ clones fell within CM and EM, and contracting CD8+ clones within EMRA.

This rearrangement joins TRBV10-1 to TRBJ2-1, with 8 bases matching TRBD1. The TCR comes from a young man who had mild COVID-19 (a few samples of this study predate the infection). Cell type and time point are not known. The source material was PBMCs or a T cell subset sorted from them (not recorded which). CDR3 in DNA: TGCGCCAGCAGTGCCCGACAGGGGCCGTTATTCTTC. Protein: CASSARQGPLFF.